Following are 17 T cell receptor beta chains from one sample sequenced in a study of blood T cell repertoires in COVID-19. Produced via immunoSEQ multiplex PCR; TCRdb's table is partial and in-frame only. Of almost 300,000 clones listed, more than 85% are singletons. Material for sequencing was peripheral blood. The receptors originated from a man between 65 and 80 years old with acute or convalescent COVID-19.

This chain uses TRBV5-4 with TRBJ2-4; D remains ambiguous. Germline values: CDR1 SGHNT, CDR2 YYREEE (reference sequence). CDR3 length: 13 residues. Between the trimmed V and J ends, which lost 3 bases and 0 bases, there was a span of 4 bases. The CDR3 loop reads CASSSGAKNIQYF. As DNA, the CDR3 is TGTGCCAGCAGCTCAGGAGCCAAAAACATTCAGTACTTC.

This chain connects TRBV4-3 to TRBJ2-3, with D possibly being TRBD1 (6 bases). CDR1 is LGHNA, CDR2 YSLEER, per germline. V was trimmed by 5 bases and J by 3 bases, leaving 12 bases between them. The CDR3 is made up of 14 amino acids. CDR3 coding DNA: TGCGCCAGCAGCGCTCACAGGGAAACAGATACGCAGTATTTT. Translating gives CASSAHRETDTQYF.

V and J are TRBV10-3 and TRBJ2-2, with TRBD1 matching over 8 bases. J was trimmed by 0 bases and V by 2 bases; bases with no gene match: 2. This CDR3 is 16 amino acids long. Germline V gene sequence: CDR1 ENHRY, CDR2 SYGVKD. This CDR3 reads CAISETGGPNTGELFF. DNA for the CDR3: TGTGCCATCAGTGAGACAGGGGGACCGAACACCGGGGAGCTGTTTTTT.

This clone has just one count. This chain connects TRBV6-5 to TRBJ2-7; the match to TRBD1 covers 8 bases. CDR3 length: 15 residues. CDR1 MNHEY and CDR2 SVGAGI come from the germline V gene. V dropped 5 bases and J dropped 0; count of bases not matched to a gene: 6. This CDR3 is CASSPDGTGSYEQYF. The CDR3 DNA follows: TGTGCCAGCAGTCCTGACGGGACAGGCTCCTACGAGCAGTACTTC.

This chain connects TRBV5-1 to TRBJ2-1; 12 bases agree with TRBD2. The V and J ends lost 0 bases and 5 bases, in that order; junction bases with no gene match: 6. This CDR3 has 17 amino acids. The germline V gene has CDR1 SGHRS and CDR2 YFSETQ. The CDR3 nucleotides are TGCGCCAGCAGCTTGGCTACGACTAGCGGGGGAGACAATGAGCAGTTCTTC. Its protein is CASSLATTSGGDNEQFF.

This sequence joins TRBV5-5 and TRBJ1-5; 7 bases agree with TRBD1. J gave up 0 bases and V 3 bases, and 6 bases lay outside the gene matches. From germline, CDR1 is SGHKS and CDR2 YYEKEE (reference sequence). This CDR3 is built from 16 residues. The CDR3 bases are TGTGCCAGCAGCTGGACAGGTGATTATAGCAATCAGCCCCAGCATTTT. Residues: CASSWTGDYSNQPQHF.

The chain employs TRBV19 and TRBJ1-2; TRBD1 matches 9 bases. V lost 9 bases to trimming and J lost 1 base; unmatched junction nucleotides: 9. The CDR3 has 15 residues. Germline values: CDR1 LNHDA, CDR2 SQIVND (reference sequence). This chain's CDR3 is CASALGQGFNYGYTF. CDR3 bases: TGTGCCAGCGCGCTGGGACAGGGATTTAACTATGGCTACACCTTC.

Here the CDR3 DNA reads TGTGCCATCACAACCGGGACAACGAACACTGAAGCTTTCTTT. Translated: CAITTGTTNTEAFF. This chain joins TRBV10-3 and TRBJ1-1, with TRBD1 as a possible D gene (6 bases). Germline-derived CDR1 and CDR2 are ENHRY and SYGVKD. The CDR3 has 14 amino acids. V was shortened by 7 bases and J by 1 base, with 13 bases between the two germline ends.

The chain uses TRBV6-5 and TRBJ2-3; 10 bases line up with TRBD2. CDR3 length: 13 residues. Germline CDR1 MNHEY, CDR2 SVGAGI. The J segment lost 3 bases and the V segment lost 9 bases, leaving 3 bases of the junction unmatched. The CDR3 is CASGLAVTDTQYF. DNA for the CDR3: TGTGCCAGTGGACTAGCGGTTACAGATACGCAGTATTTT.

The V and J genes are TRBV7-2 and TRBJ1-1; TRBD1 aligns across 7 bases. The V gene's germline CDR1 is SGHTA and CDR2 FQGNSA. This CDR3 region has 15 residues. Germline trimming cut 3 bases from V and 3 bases from J; bases unmatched to any gene: 7. The DNA for the CDR3 is TGTGCCAGCAGCTTGGCAGGGGGAGGATACACTGAAGCTTTCTTT. It specifies CASSLAGGGYTEAFF.

The chain has TRBV28 and TRBJ2-6; D is possibly TRBD1 (6 bases). This CDR3 has 12 residues. Deletions cut 5 bases from V and 15 bases from J, with 14 bases between. The V gene's germline CDR1 is MDHEN and CDR2 SYDVKM. CDR3 DNA sequence: TGTGCCAGCAGTCCCCACAGGGACCACCTGACTTTC. Translating it yields CASSPHRDHLTF.

This clone was counted once. This chain joins TRBV15 and TRBJ1-1; D uncertain. V was shortened by 0 bases and J by 3 bases, with 11 bases between the two germline ends. This CDR3 comprises 15 residues. Germline CDR1 and CDR2: LNHNV and YYDKDF (reference sequence). CDR3 coding DNA: TGTGCCACCAGCAGAGATGGAGGGCCGGACACTGAAGCTTTCTTT. This sequence encodes CATSRDGGPDTEAFF.

V and J are TRBV19 and TRBJ2-1, with 8 nucleotides matching TRBD2. Germline V gene data show CDR1 as LNHDA and CDR2 as SQIVND (reference sequence). The length of the CDR3 is 16 residues. V dropped 10 bases and J dropped 0; count of bases not matched to a gene: 11. The CDR3 sequence: CATARGGAFSYNEQFF. Written as DNA, the CDR3 is TGTGCCACCGCCCGGGGGGGGGCTTTCTCCTACAATGAGCAGTTCTTC. Full variable domain (outside the CDR3, taken from reference TRBV19 and TRBJ2-1): DGGITQSPKYLFRKEGQNVTLSCEQNLNHDAMYWYRQDPGQGLRLIYYSQIVNDFQKGDIAEGYSVSREKKESFPLTVTSAQKNPTAFYLCATARGGAFSYNEQFFGPGTRLTVL.

V is TRBV27 and J is TRBJ1-4; TRBD1 matches 10 bases. This CDR3 comprises 18 residues. Trimming cost V 3 bases and J 4 bases; bases outside gene matches: 11. Germline CDR1 reads MNHEY; CDR2 reads SMNVEV (reference sequence). In nucleotides, the CDR3 is TGTGCCAGCAGTTTGTACGGGACAGGGGCTACAGATAATGAAAAACTGTTTTTT. It specifies CASSLYGTGATDNEKLFF. Full variable domain (rest looked up from reference TRBV27 and TRBJ1-4): EAQVTQNPRYLITVTGKKLTVTCSQNMNHEYMSWYRQDPGLGLRQIYYSMNVEVTDKGDVPEGYKVSRKEKRNFPLILESPSPNQTSLYFCASSLYGTGATDNEKLFFGSGTQLSVL.

The rearrangement links TRBV5-6 to TRBJ2-3; 7 nucleotides line up with TRBD1. Per the germline V gene, CDR1 is SGHDT and CDR2 is YYEEEE. The J segment lost 7 bases and the V segment lost 3 bases, leaving 5 bases of the junction unmatched. The CDR3 runs 13 residues. In DNA, the CDR3 is TGTGCCAGCAGCTCGGACAGGTCGTATACGCAGTATTTT. Translation: CASSSDRSYTQYF.

The V and J genes are TRBV6-4 and TRBJ1-2; 7 positions agree with TRBD1. The ends lost 10 bases at V and 7 bases at J; junction bases unmatched: 12. CDR3 length: 13 residues. The germline CDR1 and CDR2 sequences are MRHNA and SNTAGT. Written as DNA, the CDR3 is TGTGCCATCGTAACAGGGGTCGTAAGTGGCTACACCTTC. This sequence encodes CAIVTGVVSGYTF.

This chain uses TRBV4-2 with TRBJ1-5; no clear D gene. Germline assignment: CDR1 LGHNA and CDR2 YNFKEQ. Trimming removed 2 bases from V and 10 bases from J, with 9 bases in between. The CDR3 sequence is 12 residues long. As DNA, the CDR3 is TGTGCCAGCAGCCAACCTATTGGTCCCCAGCATTTT. Its translation is CASSQPIGPQHF.